The rows below give T cell receptor beta chains drawn from one sample of a study of blood T cell repertoires in COVID-19. Generated by immunoSEQ multiplex PCR, the TCRdb table keeps only in-frame clones and is missing some. The sample holds around 200,000 clones; about 88% are singletons and the top ten take approximately 15%. Sequencing input: peripheral blood. The receptor set was obtained from a man aged 25 to 45 with active or convalescent COVID-19. Each CDR3 is given with its conserved first and last residue. Each record gives: J gene, clone size, V gene, D gene, CDR3 protein, CDR3 DNA. D genes are given only for firm matches. Clone size, where shown, is once, few, many, or a class for clones that have expanded.

J gene: TRBJ2-6; clone size: NA; V gene: TRBV27; D gene: NA; CDR3 protein: CASSLLGASSSGANVLTF; CDR3 DNA: TGTGCCAGCAGTTTATTGGGGGCCAGCAGCTCTGGGGCCAACGTCCTGACTTTC
J gene: TRBJ1-4; clone size: NA; V gene: TRBV14; D gene: TRBD1; CDR3 protein: CASSQDQTGFDEKLFF; CDR3 DNA: TGTGCCAGCAGCCAAGACCAGACAGGGTTTGACGAAAAACTGTTTTTT
J gene: TRBJ2-3; clone size: NA; V gene: TRBV7-6; D gene: TRBD1; CDR3 protein: CASSPSPGQGWSDTQYF; CDR3 DNA: TGTGCCAGCAGCCCTTCCCCGGGACAGGGGTGGTCAGATACGCAGTATTTT
J gene: TRBJ2-2; clone size: NA; V gene: TRBV24-1; D gene: TRBD1; CDR3 protein: CATSPTGLPGELFF; CDR3 DNA: TGTGCCACCAGTCCGACAGGGCTACCCGGGGAGCTGTTTTTT
J gene: TRBJ2-2; clone size: NA; V gene: TRBV19; D gene: TRBD1; CDR3 protein: CASSMAAGGNTGELFF; CDR3 DNA: TGTGCCAGTAGTATGGCGGCAGGGGGGAACACCGGGGAGCTGTTTTTT
J gene: TRBJ1-2; clone size: once; V gene: TRBV5-1; D gene: NA; CDR3 protein: CASSLGGGPNYGYTF; CDR3 DNA: TGCGCCAGCAGCTTGGGCGGGGGACCTAACTATGGCTACACCTTC
J gene: TRBJ1-3; clone size: NA; V gene: TRBV5-8; D gene: NA; CDR3 protein: CASSLWGEGPGNTIYF; CDR3 DNA: TGTGCCAGCAGCTTGTGGGGAGAAGGTCCCGGAAACACCATATATTTT
J gene: TRBJ1-2; clone size: few; V gene: TRBV5-1; D gene: TRBD1; CDR3 protein: CASSRSGDSPYGYTF; CDR3 DNA: TGCGCCAGCAGCCGCAGTGGGGACAGCCCCTATGGCTACACCTTC
J gene: TRBJ2-1; clone size: NA; V gene: TRBV30; D gene: NA; CDR3 protein: CAWRLDGGRNEQFF; CDR3 DNA: TGTGCCTGGAGATTGGACGGAGGTCGCAATGAGCAGTTCTTC
J gene: TRBJ2-7; clone size: NA; V gene: TRBV13; D gene: NA; CDR3 protein: CASGGTESYEQYF; CDR3 DNA: TGTGCCAGCGGGGGGACGGAGTCCTACGAGCAGTACTTC
J gene: TRBJ2-1; clone size: NA; V gene: TRBV4-2; D gene: NA; CDR3 protein: CASRYGGEQFF; CDR3 DNA: TGTGCCAGCAGGTACGGAGGTGAGCAGTTCTTC
J gene: TRBJ2-6; clone size: NA; V gene: TRBV7-6; D gene: NA; CDR3 protein: CASGGSGTGANVLTF; CDR3 DNA: TGTGCCAGCGGTGGATCCGGGACTGGGGCCAACGTCCTGACTTTC
J gene: TRBJ2-3; clone size: NA; V gene: TRBV29-1; D gene: TRBD1; CDR3 protein: CSVTGQGVDTQYF; CDR3 DNA: TGCAGCGTCACGGGACAGGGCGTAGATACGCAGTATTTT
J gene: TRBJ2-5; clone size: NA; V gene: TRBV28; D gene: TRBD2; CDR3 protein: CASSLVPSGGHQETQYF; CDR3 DNA: TGTGCCAGCAGTTTGGTCCCAAGCGGGGGGCACCAAGAGACCCAGTACTTC
J gene: TRBJ2-1; clone size: NA; V gene: TRBV7-2; D gene: NA; CDR3 protein: CASSSGGQSYNEQFF; CDR3 DNA: TGTGCCAGCAGCTCCGGGGGACAGAGTTACAATGAGCAGTTCTTC
J gene: TRBJ2-3; clone size: NA; V gene: TRBV10-3; D gene: TRBD2; CDR3 protein: CAISGEGTSVDTQYF; CDR3 DNA: TGTGCCATCAGCGGGGAGGGGACTAGCGTAGATACGCAGTATTTT
J gene: TRBJ2-2; clone size: NA; V gene: TRBV5-1; D gene: NA; CDR3 protein: CASSLATANTGELFF; CDR3 DNA: TGCGCCAGCAGCTTGGCGACAGCGAACACCGGGGAGCTGTTTTTT
J gene: TRBJ2-1; clone size: NA; V gene: TRBV7-8; D gene: NA; CDR3 protein: CASSLGGLSNEQFF; CDR3 DNA: TGTGCCAGCAGCTTAGGGGGCTTAAGCAATGAGCAGTTCTTC
J gene: TRBJ1-2; clone size: once; V gene: TRBV27; D gene: TRBD1; CDR3 protein: CASSLQGARNYGYTF; CDR3 DNA: TGTGCCAGCAGTCTGCAGGGGGCACGTAACTATGGCTACACCTTC
J gene: TRBJ1-3; clone size: NA; V gene: TRBV9; D gene: TRBD1; CDR3 protein: CASSGRGRGNTIYF; CDR3 DNA: TGTGCCAGCAGCGGCAGGGGGCGCGGAAACACCATATATTTT
J gene: TRBJ1-4; clone size: NA; V gene: TRBV6-2/TRBV6-3; D gene: TRBD1; CDR3 protein: CASSYDRAKEKLFF; CDR3 DNA: TGTGCCAGCAGTTACGACAGGGCCAAAGAAAAACTGTTTTTT
J gene: TRBJ2-3; clone size: NA; V gene: TRBV2; D gene: NA; CDR3 protein: CASSEQFVTDTQYF; CDR3 DNA: TGTGCCAGCAGTGAACAGTTTGTCACAGATACGCAGTATTTT
J gene: TRBJ1-1; clone size: NA; V gene: TRBV5-1; D gene: NA; CDR3 protein: CASSFPGGLNTEAFF; CDR3 DNA: TGCGCCAGCAGCTTCCCGGGGGGGTTGAACACTGAAGCTTTCTTT
J gene: TRBJ2-2; clone size: few; V gene: TRBV2; D gene: NA; CDR3 protein: CASRQQGSGELFF; CDR3 DNA: TGTGCCAGCAGGCAACAGGGCTCCGGGGAGCTGTTTTTT